This T cell receptor beta chain was recovered during a study of shared clonotypes between healthy human individuals. Study-wide findings and caveats: Several donors held 4.5% to 5% of naive CD4 clonotypes in common.

V lost 7 bases to trimming and J lost 1 base; unmatched junction nucleotides: 6. This CDR3 region has 15 residues. Germline V gene sequence: CDR1 SNHLY, CDR2 FYNNEI. As regards this clone: Its antigen is not known.

Using immunoSEQ multiplex PCR, the repertoire was profiled, and TCRdb retains in-frame clones only, with some absent. The sample includes approximately 2.3 million clones, 93% seen only once; the top ten take under 0.45%. V usage is TRBV2 and J usage is TRBJ1-5; 8 bases are a match to TRBD1. The TCR was taken from a man in his late teens or twenties in good health. Some clones in this sample may be carry-over from other donors' samples. Sequencing was carried out using naive CD4+ T cells from PBMCs. Subset meaning: CD45RA+ positively selected. The CDR3 sequence is CASTPWDRSNQPQHF. CDR3 coding DNA: TGTGCCAGCACCCCATGGGACAGGAGCAATCAGCCCCAGCATTTT.